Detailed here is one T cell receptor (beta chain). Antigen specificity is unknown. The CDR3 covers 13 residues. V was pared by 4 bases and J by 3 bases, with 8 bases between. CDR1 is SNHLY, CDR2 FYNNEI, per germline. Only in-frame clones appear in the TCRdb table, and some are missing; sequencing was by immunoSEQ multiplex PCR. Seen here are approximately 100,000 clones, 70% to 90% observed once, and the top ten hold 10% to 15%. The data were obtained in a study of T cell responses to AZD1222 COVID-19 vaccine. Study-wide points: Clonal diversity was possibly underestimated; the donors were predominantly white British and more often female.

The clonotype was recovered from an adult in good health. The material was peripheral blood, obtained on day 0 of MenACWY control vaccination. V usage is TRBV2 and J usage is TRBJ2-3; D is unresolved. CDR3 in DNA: TGTGCCAGCAGTGTCACCCAGACAGATACGCAGTATTTT. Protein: CASSVTQTDTQYF.